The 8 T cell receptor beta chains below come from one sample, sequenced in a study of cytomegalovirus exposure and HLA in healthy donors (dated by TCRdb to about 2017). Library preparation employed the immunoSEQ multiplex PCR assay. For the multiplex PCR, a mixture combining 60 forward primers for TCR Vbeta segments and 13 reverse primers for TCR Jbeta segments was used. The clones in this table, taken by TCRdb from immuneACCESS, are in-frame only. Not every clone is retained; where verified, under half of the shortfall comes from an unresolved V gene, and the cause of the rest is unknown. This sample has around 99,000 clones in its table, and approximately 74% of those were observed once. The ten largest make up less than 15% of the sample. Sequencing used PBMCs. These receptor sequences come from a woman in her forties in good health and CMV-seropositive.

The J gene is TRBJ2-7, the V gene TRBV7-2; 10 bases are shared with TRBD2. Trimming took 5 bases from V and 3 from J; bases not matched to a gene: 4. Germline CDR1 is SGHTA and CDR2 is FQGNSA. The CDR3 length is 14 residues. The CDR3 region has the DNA TGTGCCAGCAGCGCAACTAGCGGGGACTACGAGCAGTACTTC. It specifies CASSATSGDYEQYF.

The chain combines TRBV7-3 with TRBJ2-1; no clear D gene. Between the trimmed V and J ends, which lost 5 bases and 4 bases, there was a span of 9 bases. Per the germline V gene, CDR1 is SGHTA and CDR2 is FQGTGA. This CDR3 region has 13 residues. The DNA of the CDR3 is TGTGCCAGCAGCCCAAACTCGTACAATGAGCAGTTCTTC. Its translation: CASSPNSYNEQFF.

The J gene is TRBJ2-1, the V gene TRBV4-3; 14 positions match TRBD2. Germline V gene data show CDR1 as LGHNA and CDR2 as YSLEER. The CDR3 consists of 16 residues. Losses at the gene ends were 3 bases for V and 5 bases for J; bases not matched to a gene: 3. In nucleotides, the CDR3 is TGCGCCAGCAGCCATGGACTAGCGGGGGGCGACAATGAGCAGTTCTTC. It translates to CASSHGLAGGDNEQFF.

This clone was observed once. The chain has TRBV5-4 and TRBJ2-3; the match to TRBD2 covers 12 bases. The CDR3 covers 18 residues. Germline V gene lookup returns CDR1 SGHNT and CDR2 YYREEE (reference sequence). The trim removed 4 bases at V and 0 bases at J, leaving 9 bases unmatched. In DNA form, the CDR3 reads TGTGCCAGCAGCCTAAAACTAGCGGGGGGAACTAGCACAGATACGCAGTATTTT. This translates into CASSLKLAGGTSTDTQYF.

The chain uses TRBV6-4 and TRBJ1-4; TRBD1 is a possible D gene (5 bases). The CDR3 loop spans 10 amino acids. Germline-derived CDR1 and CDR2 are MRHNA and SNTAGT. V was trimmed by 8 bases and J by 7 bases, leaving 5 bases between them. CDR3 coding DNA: TGTGCCAGCGGGGCTGAAAAACTGTTTTTT. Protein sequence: CASGAEKLFF.

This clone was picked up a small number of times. CDR3 protein: CASSLAPTDNYGYTF. The CDR3 DNA reads as TGTGCCAGCAGCTTAGCGCCTACAGACAACTATGGCTACACCTTC. J is TRBJ1-2 and V is TRBV7-8; D call uncertain. Trimming removed 0 bases from V and 2 bases from J, with 10 bases in between. CDR3 size: 15 residues. Looked up from germline, CDR1 is SGHVS and CDR2 is FQNEAQ. Supplemented by reference TRBV7-8 and TRBJ1-2, the full variable domain reads GAGVSQSPRYKVAKRGQDVALRCDPISGHVSLFWYQQALGQGPEFLTYFQNEAQLDKSGLPSDRFFAERPEGSVSTLKIQRTQQEDSAVYLCASSLAPTDNYGYTFGSGTRLTVV.

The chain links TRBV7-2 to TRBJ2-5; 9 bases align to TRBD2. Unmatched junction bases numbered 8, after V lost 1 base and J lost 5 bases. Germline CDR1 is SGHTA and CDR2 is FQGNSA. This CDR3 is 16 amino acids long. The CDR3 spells CASSLVLRGGSETQYF. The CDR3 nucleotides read TGTGCCAGCAGCTTAGTGCTGCGGGGGGGCTCGGAGACCCAGTACTTC.

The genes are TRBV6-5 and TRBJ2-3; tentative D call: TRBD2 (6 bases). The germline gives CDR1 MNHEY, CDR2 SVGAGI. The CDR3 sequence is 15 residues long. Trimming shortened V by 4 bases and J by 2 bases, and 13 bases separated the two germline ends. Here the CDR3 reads CASSSGGSDTDTQYF. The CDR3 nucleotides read TGTGCCAGCAGTTCTGGGGGGTCCGACACAGATACGCAGTATTTT.